This section outlines one TCR beta chain sequence together with its context. The sample comes from a study of T cell changes during pregnancy in multiple sclerosis. The repertoire was sequenced with immunoSEQ multiplex PCR; TCRdb's copy has only in-frame clones and lacks some. The data hold about 70,000 clones, with 85% to 95% observed a single time. Germline CDR1 SQVTM, CDR2 ANQGSEA. The CDR3 length is 16 residues. The ends were cut back, 5 bases at V and 0 bases at J, with 16 bases in the middle. This TCR was sampled from a female donor with multiple sclerosis, enrolled in a pregnancy study. The rearrangement uses TRBV29-1 and TRBJ2-2; D is unresolved. The sample was peripheral blood, taken before pregnancy. CDR3 bases: TGCAGCGTTCTGTATTTCGAGACACCGAACACCGGGGAGCTGTTTTTT. It encodes CSVLYFETPNTGELFF.